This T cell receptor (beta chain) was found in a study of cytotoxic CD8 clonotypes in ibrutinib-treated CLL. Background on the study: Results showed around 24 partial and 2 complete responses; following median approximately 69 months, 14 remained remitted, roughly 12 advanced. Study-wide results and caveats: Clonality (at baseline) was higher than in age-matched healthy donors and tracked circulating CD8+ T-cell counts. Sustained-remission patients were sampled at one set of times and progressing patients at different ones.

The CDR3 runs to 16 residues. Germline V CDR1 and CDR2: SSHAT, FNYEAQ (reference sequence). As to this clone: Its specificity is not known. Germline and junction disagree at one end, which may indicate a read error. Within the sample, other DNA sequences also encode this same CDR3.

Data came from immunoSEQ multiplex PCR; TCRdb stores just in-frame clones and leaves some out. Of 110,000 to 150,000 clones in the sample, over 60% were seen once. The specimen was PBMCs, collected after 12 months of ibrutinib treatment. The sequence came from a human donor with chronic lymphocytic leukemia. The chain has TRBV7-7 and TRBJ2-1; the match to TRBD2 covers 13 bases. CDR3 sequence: CASSLGLAGPSNEQFF. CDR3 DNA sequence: TGTGCTAGCAGCTTGGGACTAGCGGGACCCTCTAATGAGCAGTTCTTC.